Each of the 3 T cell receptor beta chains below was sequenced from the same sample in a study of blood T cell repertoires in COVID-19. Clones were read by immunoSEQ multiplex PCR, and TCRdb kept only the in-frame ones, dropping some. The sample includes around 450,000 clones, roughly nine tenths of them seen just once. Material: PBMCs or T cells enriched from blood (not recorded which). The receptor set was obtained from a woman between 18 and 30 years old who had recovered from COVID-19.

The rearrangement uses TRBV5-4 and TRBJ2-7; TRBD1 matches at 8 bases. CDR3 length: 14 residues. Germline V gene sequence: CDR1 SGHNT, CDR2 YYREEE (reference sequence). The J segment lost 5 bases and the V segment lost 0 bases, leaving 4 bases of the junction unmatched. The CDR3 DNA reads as TGTGCCAGCAGCTTGGGCAGGGGGCAAAACGAGCAGTACTTC. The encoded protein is CASSLGRGQNEQYF.

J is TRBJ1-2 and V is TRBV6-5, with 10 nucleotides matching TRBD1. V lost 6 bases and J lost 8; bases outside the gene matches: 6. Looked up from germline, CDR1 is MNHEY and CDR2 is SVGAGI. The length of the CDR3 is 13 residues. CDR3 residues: CASSRDRGNGYTF. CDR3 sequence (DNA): TGTGCCAGCAGCCGGGACAGGGGAAACGGCTACACCTTC.

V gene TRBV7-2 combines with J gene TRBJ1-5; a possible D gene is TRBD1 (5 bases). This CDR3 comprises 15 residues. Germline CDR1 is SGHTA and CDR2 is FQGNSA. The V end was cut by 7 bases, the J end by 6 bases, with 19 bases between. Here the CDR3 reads CASMPGDGGGQPQHF. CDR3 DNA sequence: TGTGCCAGCATGCCTGGGGACGGCGGGGGTCAGCCCCAGCATTTT.